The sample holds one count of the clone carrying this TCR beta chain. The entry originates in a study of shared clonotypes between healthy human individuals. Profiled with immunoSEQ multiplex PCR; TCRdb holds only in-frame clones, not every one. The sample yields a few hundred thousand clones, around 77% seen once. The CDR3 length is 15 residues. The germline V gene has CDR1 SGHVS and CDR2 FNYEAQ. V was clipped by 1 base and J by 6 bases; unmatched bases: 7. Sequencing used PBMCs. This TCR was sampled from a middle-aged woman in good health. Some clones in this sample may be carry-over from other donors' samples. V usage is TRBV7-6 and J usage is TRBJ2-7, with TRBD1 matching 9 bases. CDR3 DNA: TGTGCCAGCAGCTTAGTAGGTGGACAGGGGCGCGAGCAGTACTTC. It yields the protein CASSLVGGQGREQYF.